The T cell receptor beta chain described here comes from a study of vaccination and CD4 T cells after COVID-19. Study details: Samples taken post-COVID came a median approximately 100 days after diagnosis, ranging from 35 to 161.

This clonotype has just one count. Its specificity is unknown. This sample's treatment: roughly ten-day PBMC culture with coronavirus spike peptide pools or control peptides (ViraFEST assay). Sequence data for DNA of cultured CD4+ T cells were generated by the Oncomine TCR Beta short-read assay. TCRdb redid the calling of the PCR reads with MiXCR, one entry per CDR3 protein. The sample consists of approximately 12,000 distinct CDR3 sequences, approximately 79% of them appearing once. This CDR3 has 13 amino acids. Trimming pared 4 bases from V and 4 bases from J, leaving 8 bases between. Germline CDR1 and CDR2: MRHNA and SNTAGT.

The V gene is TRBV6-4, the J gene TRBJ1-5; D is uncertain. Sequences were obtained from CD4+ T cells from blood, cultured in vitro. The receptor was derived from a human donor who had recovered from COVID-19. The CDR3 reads CASSVQPNQPQHF. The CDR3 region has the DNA TGTGCCAGCAGTGTGCAGCCTAATCAGCCCCAGCATTTT.